This is a list of T cell receptor beta chains from one sample in a study of pediatric ulcerative colitis. TCRdb's table, derived via immunoSEQ multiplex PCR, lists solely in-frame clones and lacks some. The sample shows roughly 30,000 clones, roughly 82% of them seen only once. The sequenced sample consisted of blood. The receptor source for this set is a boy aged 5-17 years with severe ulcerative colitis. Each CDR3 is given with its conserved first and last residue. The D gene is left open where the match is weak. For some rows the clone size is stated as once, few or many, or as a class when expanded; others skip it.

TRBJ1-5,TRBV5-6,once,NA,CASSIGTGNNQPQHF,TGTGCCAGCAGTATAGGGACGGGCAACAATCAGCCCCAGCATTTT
TRBJ2-1,TRBV5-1,NA,TRBD2,CASSSGLDGYNEQFF,TGCGCCAGCAGCTCCGGACTAGATGGTTACAATGAGCAGTTCTTC
TRBJ2-1,TRBV12-5,NA,NA,CASGLDVDRNEQFF,TGTGCTAGTGGTTTGGACGTCGATCGGAATGAGCAGTTCTTC
TRBJ1-1,TRBV5-6,NA,NA,CASSSLDTEAFF,TGTGCCAGCAGCTCACTAGACACTGAAGCTTTCTTT
TRBJ1-1,TRBV6-6,few,NA,CASSLNRAEAFF,TGTGCCAGCAGCTTAAATCGGGCCGAAGCTTTCTTT
TRBJ2-1,TRBV10-2,NA,NA,CASSEVSGSKEFF,TGCGCCAGCAGTGAAGTTAGCGGATCGAAGGAGTTCTTC
TRBJ2-7,TRBV5-5,NA,NA,CASSSLTLPYEQYF,TGTGCCAGCAGCTCACTGACCCTTCCCTACGAGCAGTACTTC
TRBJ2-1,TRBV2,NA,NA,CASRTSTTNNEQFF,TGTGCCAGCAGGACGTCAACTACGAACAATGAGCAGTTCTTC
TRBJ2-2,TRBV11-2,NA,TRBD1,CASSPPPGQGRTGELFF,TGTGCCAGCAGCCCCCCCCCGGGACAGGGGCGCACCGGGGAGCTGTTTTTT
TRBJ1-5,TRBV19,once,NA,CASKTSGIGQPQHF,TGTGCCAGTAAAACGTCCGGGATAGGGCAGCCCCAGCATTTT
TRBJ1-1,TRBV11-1,few,NA,CASSLFRENTEAFF,TGTGCCAGCAGCTTATTCAGGGAGAACACTGAAGCTTTCTTT
TRBJ2-7,TRBV4-3,NA,TRBD1,CASSEGANPAYEQYF,TGCGCCAGCAGCGAGGGGGCCAATCCTGCCTACGAGCAGTACTTC
TRBJ2-5,TRBV30,NA,NA,CAWSLQETQYF,TGTGCCTGGAGTCTGCAAGAGACCCAGTACTTC
TRBJ1-3,TRBV6-6,few,NA,CASTISGNTIYF,TGTGCCAGCACTATCTCTGGAAACACCATATATTTT
TRBJ1-5,TRBV10-2,NA,TRBD1,CAKRTGWSNQPQHF,TGCGCCAAAAGGACAGGGTGGAGCAATCAGCCCCAGCATTTT
TRBJ1-1,TRBV5-1,NA,TRBD1,CASSLLTGGNTEAFF,TGCGCCAGCAGCCTGTTGACAGGGGGGAACACTGAAGCTTTCTTT
TRBJ1-2,TRBV2,NA,NA,CASRPGHLDTF,TGTGCCAGCAGGCCGGGACATCTCGACACCTTC
TRBJ1-2,TRBV5-6,once,NA,CASSLEGRYGYTF,TGTGCCAGCAGCTTGGAGGGACGGTATGGCTACACCTTC
TRBJ1-1,TRBV7-9,once,NA,CASSLAGSEDTEAFF,TGTGCCAGCAGCTTAGCTGGTTCCGAGGACACTGAAGCTTTCTTT
TRBJ2-4,TRBV6-1,NA,NA,CASSEWGNRGKNIQYF,TGTGCCAGCAGTGAATGGGGCAATCGAGGCAAAAACATTCAGTACTTC
TRBJ1-2,TRBV5-4,NA,TRBD1,CASSFGAGGSDYGYTF,TGTGCCAGCAGCTTTGGGGCAGGGGGCTCGGACTATGGCTACACCTTC
TRBJ2-1,TRBV7-2,NA,TRBD2,CASTESGGKYNEQFF,TGTGCCAGCACCGAGAGCGGGGGAAAGTACAATGAGCAGTTCTTC
TRBJ2-2,TRBV18,NA,NA,CASSPTGELFF,TGTGCCAGCTCACCGACCGGGGAGCTGTTTTTT
TRBJ1-1,TRBV5-1,NA,NA,CASSLGRGSEMNTEAFF,TGCGCCAGCAGCTTGGGCAGGGGATCAGAAATGAACACTGAAGCTTTCTTT
TRBJ1-1,TRBV7-2,once,NA,CASSPGLGEAFF,TGTGCCAGCAGCCCCGGGCTCGGGGAAGCTTTCTTT
TRBJ1-3,TRBV19,NA,NA,CGTSGPHSGNTIYF,TGTGGTACCTCCGGGCCCCACTCTGGAAACACCATATATTTT
TRBJ2-4,TRBV14,NA,NA,CASSPWTKNIQYF,TGTGCCAGCAGCCCATGGACCAAAAACATTCAGTACTTC
TRBJ2-7,TRBV6-6,NA,NA,CASRGPSSYEQYF,TGTGCCAGCCGGGGACCTAGCTCCTACGAGCAGTACTTC
TRBJ2-1,TRBV11-1,NA,TRBD1,CASSLWDRADEQFF,TGTGCCAGCAGCTTATGGGACAGGGCTGATGAGCAGTTCTTC
TRBJ2-3,TRBV15,NA,NA,CATKGYPSTDTQYF,TGTGCCACCAAAGGGTACCCTAGCACAGATACGCAGTATTTT
TRBJ2-7,TRBV4-3,NA,TRBD2,CASSQGMGGQGFHEQYF,TGCGCCAGCAGCCAAGGGATGGGAGGGCAGGGTTTCCACGAGCAGTACTTC
TRBJ1-6,TRBV2,NA,NA,CASREGAENSPLHF,TGTGCCAGCCGAGAAGGGGCCGAAAATTCACCCCTCCACTTT
TRBJ2-7,TRBV5-4,NA,TRBD2,CASSGGGGSYEQYF,TGTGCCAGCAGCGGCGGGGGGGGCTCCTACGAGCAGTACTTC
TRBJ2-7,TRBV7-9,NA,TRBD1,CASSHSGTGDYEQYF,TGTGCCAGCAGCCACAGCGGGACAGGGGACTACGAGCAGTACTTC
TRBJ1-3,TRBV6-6,once,TRBD1,CASSYSHRDSGNTIYF,TGTGCCAGCAGTTACTCCCACCGGGACAGCGGAAACACCATATATTTT
TRBJ2-2,TRBV13,NA,TRBD2,CASSLSGGFTGELFF,TGTGCCAGCAGCTTAAGCGGGGGCTTCACCGGGGAGCTGTTTTTT
TRBJ2-5,TRBV5-6,NA,NA,CASSLWGGETQYF,TGTGCCAGCAGCTTGTGGGGCGGGGAGACCCAGTACTTC
TRBJ2-1,TRBV20-1,NA,NA,CSARDGEQFF,TGCAGTGCTAGAGATGGTGAGCAGTTCTTC
TRBJ2-5,TRBV2,NA,TRBD2,CASSGGTSGRQETQYF,TGTGCCAGCAGCGGAGGGACTAGCGGCCGCCAAGAGACCCAGTACTTC
TRBJ1-2,TRBV5-4,NA,TRBD1,CATQTGEELGVGYTF,TGTGCCACCCAGACAGGGGAGGAATTGGGCGTTGGCTACACCTTC
TRBJ1-6,TRBV6-6,once,TRBD1,CASSYTTRGDSPLHF,TGTGCCAGCAGTTACACAACCAGGGGGGATTCACCCCTCCACTTT
TRBJ1-2,TRBV19,NA,NA,CASRGRRSQSFNYGYTF,TGTGCCAGTAGGGGACGGAGGTCCCAAAGTTTTAACTATGGCTACACCTTC
TRBJ1-6,TRBV6-6,NA,TRBD1,CASTKGQGNGNSPLHF,TGTGCCAGCACCAAGGGACAGGGGAACGGTAATTCACCCCTCCACTTT
TRBJ1-1,TRBV30,NA,NA,CAWSVRRVNTEAFF,TGTGCCTGGAGTGTACGAAGGGTGAACACTGAAGCTTTCTTT
TRBJ1-3,TRBV6-5,NA,NA,CASSYSSGNTIYF,TGTGCCAGCAGTTATAGCTCTGGAAACACCATATATTTT
TRBJ2-7,TRBV4-1,NA,TRBD2,CASGGRSSYEQYF,TGCGCCAGCGGCGGGAGGAGCTCCTACGAGCAGTACTTC
TRBJ1-3,TRBV6-6,NA,NA,CASSYGTGSGNTIYF,TGTGCCAGCAGTTATGGGACGGGCTCTGGAAACACCATATATTTT
TRBJ2-1,TRBV19,NA,NA,CASAAGWAAQFF,TGTGCCAGTGCCGCAGGGTGGGCAGCGCAGTTCTTC
TRBJ2-5,TRBV9,NA,NA,CASSVSTASEETQYF,TGTGCCAGCAGCGTGTCGACAGCCTCGGAAGAGACCCAGTACTTC
TRBJ1-2,TRBV6-5,NA,NA,CASSQGNGYTF,TGTGCCAGCTCCCAGGGGAATGGCTACACCTTC
TRBJ1-4,TRBV30,NA,NA,CAWGRSLNSNEKLFF,TGTGCCTGGGGCCGATCCCTCAATTCTAATGAAAAACTGTTTTTT
TRBJ2-1,TRBV19,NA,TRBD2,CATSQRGGVRNEQFF,TGTGCCACCTCCCAACGGGGAGGGGTCAGGAATGAGCAGTTCTTC
TRBJ1-2,TRBV9,NA,TRBD1,CASSKSLGTGARSSYGYTF,TGTGCCAGCAGCAAGTCCTTGGGGACAGGGGCCAGGAGCTCCTATGGCTACACCTTC
TRBJ1-2,TRBV5-1,NA,NA,CASSLATGAHYGYTF,TGCGCCAGCAGCTTGGCCACGGGGGCGCACTATGGCTACACCTTC
TRBJ1-1,TRBV6-6,NA,NA,CASSYRGAFF,TGTGCCAGCAGTTACAGGGGGGCTTTCTTT
TRBJ2-1,TRBV4-3,few,NA,CASSQAYANEQFF,TGCGCCAGCAGCCAAGCTTATGCCAATGAGCAGTTCTTC
TRBJ2-7,TRBV27,NA,TRBD1,CASSPGTGMYF,TGTGCCAGCAGTCCAGGGACAGGGATGTACTTC
TRBJ2-2,TRBV27,NA,TRBD2,CASNPGLATGELFF,TGTGCCAGTAACCCGGGACTAGCGACCGGGGAGCTGTTTTTT
TRBJ2-1,TRBV7-2,NA,TRBD2,CASSLTSGAYNEQFF,TGTGCCAGCAGCTTGACTAGCGGAGCCTACAATGAGCAGTTCTTC
TRBJ2-7,TRBV19,NA,NA,CASSIGGLAQSSYEQYF,TGTGCCAGTAGTATAGGTGGGTTGGCTCAAAGCTCCTACGAGCAGTACTTC